A selection of T cell receptor beta chains follows, all from one sample in a study of blood T cells in healthy people across ages. MiXCR, applied by TCRdb to the 5' RACE reads, yields one record per CDR3 protein. This table has approximately 600,000 distinct CDR3 sequences, 58% appearing once. Sample: blood. The receptors stem from a man between 60 and 75 years old in good health. Each CDR3 is given with its conserved first and last residue. The D gene is left open where the match is weak. Size values are once, few and many counts, or a class for expanded clones, and some rows have none.

v_call,j_call,d_call,clone_size,cdr3_nt,cdr3_aa
TRBV20-1,TRBJ2-1,-,-,TGCAGCGCGCGGGGCGGTGAGCAGTTCTTC,CSARGGEQFF
TRBV2,TRBJ1-5,-,-,TGTGCCAGCAGTGCCGGAGAATCATCCAATCAGCCCCAGCATTTT,CASSAGESSNQPQHF
TRBV7-9,TRBJ2-5,TRBD2,-,TGTGCCAGCAGCTTCTTGACAGGGCCACTAGCGGGGGTCGGGGAGACCCAGTACTTC,CASSFLTGPLAGVGETQYF
TRBV2,TRBJ1-4,TRBD1,-,TGTGCCAGCGAGACAGGGGCGCTTCAAAAACTGTTTTTT,CASETGALQKLFF
TRBV20-1,TRBJ2-2,-,few,TGCAGTGCTCGAGACAGCCCGAACACCGGGGAGCTGTTTTTT,CSARDSPNTGELFF
TRBV20-1,TRBJ2-3,TRBD2,-,TGCAGTGCTAGCGCTGGGCGGGGGGCGCGTAGCACAGATACGCAGTATTTT,CSASAGRGARSTDTQYF
TRBV3-1,TRBJ2-1,-,-,TGTGCCAGCAGCCCCCGGGACTACAATGAGCAGTTCTTC,CASSPRDYNEQFF
TRBV20-1,TRBJ2-7,-,once,TGCAGTGCTCGACGGGACTCAAGCTCCTGCGAGCAGTACTTC,CSARRDSSSCEQYF
TRBV7-2,TRBJ1-2,-,few,TGTGCCAGCAGCTTAGTCTCGACAGCGACTAACTATGGCTACACCTTC,CASSLVSTATNYGYTF
TRBV5-1,TRBJ2-1,-,-,TGCGCCAGCAGCTTGGGGCCCAGTCAGCTGAGCTCCTACAATGAGCAGTTCTTC,CASSLGPSQLSSYNEQFF
TRBV3-1,TRBJ1-2,-,once,TGTGCCAGCAGCCCGGCGGGGGACTATGGCTATGGCTACACCTTC,CASSPAGDYGYGYTF
TRBV5-1,TRBJ1-4,TRBD1,-,TGCGCCAGCAGCCGACAGGGCGAGGGAAATGAAAAACTGTTTTTT,CASSRQGEGNEKLFF
TRBV10-3,TRBJ1-1,-,-,TGTGCCATCAGTGAGTCAGCAGGACAGAACACTGAAGCTTTCTTT,CAISESAGQNTEAFF
TRBV7-9,TRBJ1-1,TRBD1,many,TGTGCCAGCAGCTTAGAGCAGGGGGCAACAGCTTTCTTT,CASSLEQGATAFF
TRBV4-1,TRBJ1-5,-,-,TGCGCCAGCAGCCAAGAAGGGCAGGGTAGCAATCAGCCCCAGCATTTT,CASSQEGQGSNQPQHF
TRBV20-1,TRBJ2-5,TRBD2,-,TGCAGTGCACCACGAGCGGGAGGAGAGACCCAGTACTTC,CSAPRAGGETQYF
TRBV2,TRBJ2-5,TRBD2,-,TGTGCCAGCAGTAAAGGTTTGGGACTAGCCGGGGAGACCCAGTACTTC,CASSKGLGLAGETQYF
TRBV15,TRBJ2-7,-,few,TGTGCCACCAGCCTACAGGGCCAGACCGACGAGCAGTACTTC,CATSLQGQTDEQYF
TRBV10-3,TRBJ2-7,-,-,TGTGCCATCAGTGACGCAGGGGTGACCTACGAGCAGTACTTC,CAISDAGVTYEQYF
TRBV5-1,TRBJ2-1,TRBD2,few,TGCGCCAGCAGCGAAGCGGGGGGGACCTACAATGAGCAGTTCTTC,CASSEAGGTYNEQFF
TRBV7-2,TRBJ2-3,-,-,TGTGCCAGCAGCCTCAACCCCACAGATACGCAGTATTTT,CASSLNPTDTQYF
TRBV12-3/TRBV12-4,TRBJ2-7,-,few,TGTGCCAGCAGTTTCGCTGGGGCAGGATATTCCTACGAGCAGTACTTC,CASSFAGAGYSYEQYF
TRBV4-1,TRBJ2-5,TRBD2,-,TGCGCCAGCAGCCAGGACGTTGGTAGCGGGGGGGCAAAGACCCAGTACTTC,CASSQDVGSGGAKTQYF
TRBV10-3,TRBJ1-6,TRBD1,-,TGTGCCATCAGTGACGGGACAGGTTATAATTCACCCCTCCACTTT,CAISDGTGYNSPLHF
TRBV12-3/TRBV12-4,TRBJ2-1,-,-,TGTGCCAGCAGTTTGGACGCCACCATAAACAATGAGCAGTTCTTC,CASSLDATINNEQFF
TRBV29-1,TRBJ1-2,-,-,TGCAGCGTGGCGGCGGGGGCCGCCTATGGCTACACCTTC,CSVAAGAAYGYTF
TRBV5-1,TRBJ2-1,TRBD2,-,TGCGCCAGCAGCCCAGGGACTAGCGGGGGTGGGCAGTTCTTC,CASSPGTSGGGQFF